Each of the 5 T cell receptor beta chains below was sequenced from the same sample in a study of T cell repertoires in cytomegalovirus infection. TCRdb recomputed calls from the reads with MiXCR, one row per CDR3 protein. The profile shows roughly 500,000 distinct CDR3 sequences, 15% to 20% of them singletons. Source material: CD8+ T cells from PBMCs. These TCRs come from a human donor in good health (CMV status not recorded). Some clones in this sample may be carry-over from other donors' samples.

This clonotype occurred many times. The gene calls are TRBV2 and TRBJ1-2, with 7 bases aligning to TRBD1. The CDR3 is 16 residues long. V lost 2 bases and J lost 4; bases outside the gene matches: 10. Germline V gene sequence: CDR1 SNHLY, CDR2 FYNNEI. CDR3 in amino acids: CASSERREGAGYGYTF. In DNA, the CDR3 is TGTGCCAGCAGTGAACGGCGCGAGGGGGCTGGCTATGGCTACACCTTC.

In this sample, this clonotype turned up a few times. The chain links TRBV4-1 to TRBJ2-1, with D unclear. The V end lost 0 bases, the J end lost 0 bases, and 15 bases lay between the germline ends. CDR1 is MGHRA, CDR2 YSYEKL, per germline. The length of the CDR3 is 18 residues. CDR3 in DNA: TGCGCCAGCAGCCAAGATCCCAGACTTCTAAGCTCCTACAATGAGCAGTTCTTC. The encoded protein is CASSQDPRLLSSYNEQFF.

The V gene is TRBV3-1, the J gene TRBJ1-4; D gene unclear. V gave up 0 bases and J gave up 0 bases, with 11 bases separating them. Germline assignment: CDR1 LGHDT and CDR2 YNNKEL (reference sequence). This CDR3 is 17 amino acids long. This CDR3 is CASSQDPLGATNEKLFF. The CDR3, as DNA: TGTGCCAGCAGCCAAGACCCTCTAGGTGCAACTAATGAAAAACTGTTTTTT. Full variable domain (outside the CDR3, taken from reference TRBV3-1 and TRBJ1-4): DTAVSQTPKYLVTQMGNDKSIKCEQNLGHDTMYWYKQDSKKFLKIMFSYNNKELIINETVPNRFSPKSPDKAHLNLHINSLELGDSAVYFCASSQDPLGATNEKLFFGSGTQLSVL.

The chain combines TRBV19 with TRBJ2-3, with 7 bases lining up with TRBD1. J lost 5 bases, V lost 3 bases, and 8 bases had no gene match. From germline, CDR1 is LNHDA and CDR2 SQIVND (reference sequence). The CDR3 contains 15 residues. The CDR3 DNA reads TGTGCCAGTAGTATTAGGCCTCGGACAGGAGATACGCAGTATTTT. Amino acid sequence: CASSIRPRTGDTQYF.

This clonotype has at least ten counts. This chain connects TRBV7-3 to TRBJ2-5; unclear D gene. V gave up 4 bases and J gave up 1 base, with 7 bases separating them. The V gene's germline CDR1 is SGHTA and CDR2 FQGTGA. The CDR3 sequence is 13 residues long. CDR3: CASSSPPQETQYF. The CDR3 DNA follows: TGTGCCAGCAGCTCACCCCCCCAAGAGACCCAGTACTTC.